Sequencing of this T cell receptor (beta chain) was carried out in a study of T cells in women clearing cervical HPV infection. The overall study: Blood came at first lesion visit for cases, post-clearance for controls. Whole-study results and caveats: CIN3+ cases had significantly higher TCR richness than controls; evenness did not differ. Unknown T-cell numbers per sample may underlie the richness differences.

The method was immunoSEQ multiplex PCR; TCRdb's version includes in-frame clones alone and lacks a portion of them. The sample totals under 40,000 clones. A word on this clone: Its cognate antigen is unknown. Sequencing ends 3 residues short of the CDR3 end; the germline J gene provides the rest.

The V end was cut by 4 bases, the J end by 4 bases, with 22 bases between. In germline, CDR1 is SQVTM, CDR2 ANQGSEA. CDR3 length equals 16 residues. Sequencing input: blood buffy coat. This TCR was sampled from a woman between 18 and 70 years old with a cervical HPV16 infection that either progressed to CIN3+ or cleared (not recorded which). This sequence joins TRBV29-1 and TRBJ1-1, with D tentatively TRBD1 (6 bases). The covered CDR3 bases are TGCAGCGTTGTGGGGGCCCAACCCCGAAGAACCACTGAA. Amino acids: CSVVGAQPRRTTE. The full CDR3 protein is CSVVGAQPRRTTEAFF.